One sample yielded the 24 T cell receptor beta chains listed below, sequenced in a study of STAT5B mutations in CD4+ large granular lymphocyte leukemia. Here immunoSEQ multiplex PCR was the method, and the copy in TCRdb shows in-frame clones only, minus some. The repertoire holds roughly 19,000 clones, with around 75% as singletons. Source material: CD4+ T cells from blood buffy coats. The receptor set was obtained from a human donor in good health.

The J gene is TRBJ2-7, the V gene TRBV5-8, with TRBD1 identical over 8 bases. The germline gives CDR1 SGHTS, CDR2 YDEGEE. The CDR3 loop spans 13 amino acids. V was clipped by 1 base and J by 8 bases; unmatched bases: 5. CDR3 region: CASSLQGAKQQYF. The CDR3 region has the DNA TGTGCCAGCAGCTTGCAGGGGGCGAAGCAGCAGTACTTC.

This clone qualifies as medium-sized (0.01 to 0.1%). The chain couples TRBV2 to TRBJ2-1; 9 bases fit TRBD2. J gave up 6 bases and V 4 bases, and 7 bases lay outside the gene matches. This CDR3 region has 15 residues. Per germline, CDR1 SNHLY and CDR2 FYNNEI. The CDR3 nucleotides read TGTGCCAGCAGTGCGAGCGGGGGGCCCGTCAATGAGCAGTTCTTC. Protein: CASSASGGPVNEQFF.

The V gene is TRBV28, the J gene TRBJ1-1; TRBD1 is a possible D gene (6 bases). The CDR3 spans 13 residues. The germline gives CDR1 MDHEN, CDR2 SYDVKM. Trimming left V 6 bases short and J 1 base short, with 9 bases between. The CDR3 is CASRRQENTEAFF. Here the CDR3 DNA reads TGTGCCAGCAGAAGACAGGAGAACACTGAAGCTTTCTTT.

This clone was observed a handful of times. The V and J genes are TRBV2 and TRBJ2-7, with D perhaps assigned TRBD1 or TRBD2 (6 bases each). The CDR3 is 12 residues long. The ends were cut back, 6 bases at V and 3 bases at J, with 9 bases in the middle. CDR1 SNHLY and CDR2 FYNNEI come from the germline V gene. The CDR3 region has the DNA TGTGCCAGCAGACAGGGACTCTACGAGCAGTACTTC. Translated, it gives CASRQGLYEQYF.

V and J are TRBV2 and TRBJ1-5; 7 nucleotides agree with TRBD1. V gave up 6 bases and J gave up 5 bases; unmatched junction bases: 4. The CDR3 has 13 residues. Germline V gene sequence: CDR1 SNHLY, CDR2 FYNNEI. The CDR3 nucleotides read TGTGCCAGCAGAGGGGACAGCGATCAGCCCCAGCATTTT. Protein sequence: CASRGDSDQPQHF. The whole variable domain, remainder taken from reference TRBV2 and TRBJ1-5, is EPEVTQTPSHQVTQMGQEVILRCVPISNHLYFYWYRQILGQKVEFLVSFYNNEISEKSEIFDDQFSVERPDGSNFTLKIRSTKLEDSAMYFCASRGDSDQPQHFGDGTRLSIL.

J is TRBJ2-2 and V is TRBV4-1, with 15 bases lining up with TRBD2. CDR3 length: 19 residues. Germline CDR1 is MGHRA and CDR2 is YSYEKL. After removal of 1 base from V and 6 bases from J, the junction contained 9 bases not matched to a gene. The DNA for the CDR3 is TGCGCCAGCAGCCAAGGCCAGGGACTAGCGGGGGGTAGAGCCGGGGAGCTGTTTTTT. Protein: CASSQGQGLAGGRAGELFF.

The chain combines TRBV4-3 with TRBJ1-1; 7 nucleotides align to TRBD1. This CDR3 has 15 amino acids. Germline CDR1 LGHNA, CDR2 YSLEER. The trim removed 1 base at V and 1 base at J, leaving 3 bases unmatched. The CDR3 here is CASSQGQGENTEAFF. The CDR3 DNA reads TGCGCCAGCAGCCAAGGTCAGGGGGAGAACACTGAAGCTTTCTTT.

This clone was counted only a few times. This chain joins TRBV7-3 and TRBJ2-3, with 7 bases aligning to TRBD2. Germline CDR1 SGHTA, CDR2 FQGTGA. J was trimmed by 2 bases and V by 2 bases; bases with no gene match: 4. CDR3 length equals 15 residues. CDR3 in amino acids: CASSLAGDSTDTQYF. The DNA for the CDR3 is TGTGCCAGCAGCTTAGCGGGAGACTCCACAGATACGCAGTATTTT.

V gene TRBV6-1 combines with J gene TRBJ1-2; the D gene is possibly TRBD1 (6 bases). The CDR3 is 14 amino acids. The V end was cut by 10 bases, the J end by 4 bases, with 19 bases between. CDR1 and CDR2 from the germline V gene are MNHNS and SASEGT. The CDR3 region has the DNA TGTGCCACACGCAAGTCAGGGGAGGGCTATGGCTACACCTTC. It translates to CATRKSGEGYGYTF.

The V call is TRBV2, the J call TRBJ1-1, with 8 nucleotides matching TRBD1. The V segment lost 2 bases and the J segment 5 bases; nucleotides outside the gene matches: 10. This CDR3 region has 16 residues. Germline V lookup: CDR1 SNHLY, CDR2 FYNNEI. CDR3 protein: CASSEFSGGKGTEAFF. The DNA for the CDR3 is TGTGCCAGCAGTGAATTTTCAGGGGGCAAAGGGACTGAAGCTTTCTTT.

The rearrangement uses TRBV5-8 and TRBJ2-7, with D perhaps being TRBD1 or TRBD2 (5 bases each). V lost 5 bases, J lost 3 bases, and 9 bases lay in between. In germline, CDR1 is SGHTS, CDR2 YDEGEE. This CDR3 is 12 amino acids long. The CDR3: CASRRDGYEQYF. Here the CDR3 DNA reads TGTGCCAGCAGGAGGGACGGCTACGAGCAGTACTTC.

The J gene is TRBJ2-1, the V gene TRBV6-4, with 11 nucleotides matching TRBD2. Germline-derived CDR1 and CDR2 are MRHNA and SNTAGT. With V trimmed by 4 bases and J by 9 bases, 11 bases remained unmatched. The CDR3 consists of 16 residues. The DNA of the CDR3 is TGTGCCAGCAGTGCCGTACTAGCGGGAGACCGGGGTGAGCAGTTCTTC. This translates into CASSAVLAGDRGEQFF.

This CDR3 reads CASSTQGQGVGSNQPQHF. The CDR3 DNA reads TGTGCCAGCAGCACTCAGGGACAGGGGGTAGGAAGCAATCAGCCCCAGCATTTT. The chain recombines TRBV28 with TRBJ1-5, with 11 bases fitting TRBD1. V lost 6 bases to trimming and J lost 1 base; unmatched junction nucleotides: 11. The CDR3 has 18 residues. CDR1 and CDR2 from the germline V gene are MDHEN and SYDVKM.

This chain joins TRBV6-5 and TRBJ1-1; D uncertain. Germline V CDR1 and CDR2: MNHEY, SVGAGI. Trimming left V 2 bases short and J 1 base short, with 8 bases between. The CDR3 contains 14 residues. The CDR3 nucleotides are TGTGCCAGCAGTTACGTGACGGCGAACACTGAAGCTTTCTTT. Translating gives CASSYVTANTEAFF.

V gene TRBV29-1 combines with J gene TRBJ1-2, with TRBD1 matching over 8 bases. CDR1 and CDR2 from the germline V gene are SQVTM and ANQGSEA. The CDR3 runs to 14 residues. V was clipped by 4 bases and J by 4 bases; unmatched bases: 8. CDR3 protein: CSVAGGQGSYGYTF. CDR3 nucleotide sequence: TGCAGCGTTGCGGGAGGACAGGGATCCTATGGCTACACCTTC.

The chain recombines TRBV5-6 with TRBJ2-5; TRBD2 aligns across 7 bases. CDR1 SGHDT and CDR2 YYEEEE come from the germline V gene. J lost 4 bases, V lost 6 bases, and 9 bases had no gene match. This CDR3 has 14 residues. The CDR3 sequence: CASTRGRGRETQYF. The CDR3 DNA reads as TGTGCCAGCACTAGAGGGAGGGGCCGAGAGACCCAGTACTTC.

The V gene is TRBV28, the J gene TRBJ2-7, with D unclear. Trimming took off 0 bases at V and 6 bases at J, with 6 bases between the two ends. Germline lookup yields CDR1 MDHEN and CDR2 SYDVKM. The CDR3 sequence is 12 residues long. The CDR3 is CASSLWLREQYF. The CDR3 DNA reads TGTGCCAGCAGTTTATGGTTACGCGAGCAGTACTTC.

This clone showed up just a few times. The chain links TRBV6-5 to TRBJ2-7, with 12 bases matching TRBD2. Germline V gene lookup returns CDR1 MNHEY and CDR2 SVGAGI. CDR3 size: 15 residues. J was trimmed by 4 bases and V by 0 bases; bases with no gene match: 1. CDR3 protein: CASSYSTSGRYEQYF. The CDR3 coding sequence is TGTGCCAGCAGTTACTCTACTAGCGGGAGGTACGAGCAGTACTTC.

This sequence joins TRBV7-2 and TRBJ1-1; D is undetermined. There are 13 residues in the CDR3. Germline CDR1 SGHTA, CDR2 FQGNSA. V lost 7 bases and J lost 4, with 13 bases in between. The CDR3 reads CASTITSGTEAFF. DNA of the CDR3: TGTGCCAGCACCATCACCTCGGGCACTGAAGCTTTCTTT.

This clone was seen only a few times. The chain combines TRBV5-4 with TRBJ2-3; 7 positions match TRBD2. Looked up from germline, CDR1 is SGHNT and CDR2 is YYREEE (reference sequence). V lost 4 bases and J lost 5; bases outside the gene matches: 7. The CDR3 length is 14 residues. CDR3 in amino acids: CASSPGGSGDTQYF. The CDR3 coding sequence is TGTGCCAGCAGCCCAGGCGGGAGCGGAGATACGCAGTATTTT.

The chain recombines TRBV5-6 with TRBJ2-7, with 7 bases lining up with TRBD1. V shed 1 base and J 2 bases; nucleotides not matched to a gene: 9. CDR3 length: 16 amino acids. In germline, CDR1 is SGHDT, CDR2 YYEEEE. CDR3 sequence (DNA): TGTGCCAGCAGCTTGTGGGGGACAGCTTACGCCTACGAGCAGTACTTC. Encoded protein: CASSLWGTAYAYEQYF.

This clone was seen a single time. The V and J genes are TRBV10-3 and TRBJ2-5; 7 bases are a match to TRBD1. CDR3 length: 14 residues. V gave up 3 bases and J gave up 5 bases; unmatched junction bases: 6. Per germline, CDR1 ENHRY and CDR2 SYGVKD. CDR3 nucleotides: TGTGCCATCAGTGAAAGACAGGGCCAGGAGACCCAGTACTTC. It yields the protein CAISERQGQETQYF.

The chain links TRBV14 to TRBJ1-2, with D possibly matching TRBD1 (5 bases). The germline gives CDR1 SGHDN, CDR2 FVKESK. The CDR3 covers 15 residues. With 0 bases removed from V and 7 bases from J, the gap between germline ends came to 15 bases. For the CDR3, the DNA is TGTGCCAGCAGCCAAGATCTAGGGGAAAGTGGTGGCTACACCTTC. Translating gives CASSQDLGESGGYTF.

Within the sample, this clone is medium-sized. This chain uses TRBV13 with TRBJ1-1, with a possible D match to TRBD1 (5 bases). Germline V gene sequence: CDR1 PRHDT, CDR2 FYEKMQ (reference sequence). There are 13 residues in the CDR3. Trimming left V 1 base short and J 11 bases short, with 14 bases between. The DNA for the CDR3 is TGTGCCAGCAGCTTAGAAGCAGGGAAGTTGGCTTTCTTT. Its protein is CASSLEAGKLAFF. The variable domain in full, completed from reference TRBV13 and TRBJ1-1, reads AAGVIQSPRHLIKEKRETATLKCYPIPRHDTVYWYQQGPGQDPQFLISFYEKMQSDKGSIPDRFSAQQFSDYHSELNMSSLELGDSALYFCASSLEAGKLAFFGQGTRLTVV.